Following are 23 T cell receptor beta chains from one sample sequenced in a study of T cell repertoires in cytomegalovirus infection. Their cognate antigens are unknown. TCRdb itself ran the reads through MiXCR, one entry per CDR3 protein. The top ten clones hold over 10% of a sample with around 800,000 distinct CDR3 sequences, about 33% of them seen once. The source was cultured CD8+ T cells from PBMCs, collected from culture after CMV antigen stimulation. The origin of the receptors is a human donor in good health (CMV status not recorded). Some clones in this sample may be carry-over from other donors' samples.

The chain uses TRBV28 and TRBJ2-3; D is ambiguous. The length of the CDR3 is 14 residues. In germline, CDR1 is MDHEN, CDR2 SYDVKM. V was clipped by 3 bases and J by 2 bases, with 9 bases between them. The CDR3 region has the DNA TGTGCCAGCAGTTTCGAGAGCTTCACAGATACGCAGTATTTT. This encodes CASSFESFTDTQYF.

This clonotype was seen ten or more times. The J gene is TRBJ2-1, the V gene TRBV7-9; 7 bases fit TRBD1. Germline V CDR1 and CDR2: SEHNR, FQNEAQ (reference sequence). Unmatched junction bases numbered 9, after V lost 2 bases and J lost 2 bases. The CDR3 sequence is 17 residues long. The CDR3, as DNA: TGTGCCAGCAGCTTACCGGACCGGGACAGCCCCTACAATGAGCAGTTCTTC. Translating it yields CASSLPDRDSPYNEQFF.

The CDR3: CASSLTGLGNSPLHF. The DNA of the CDR3 is TGTGCCAGCAGCTTGACAGGCCTAGGGAATTCACCCCTCCACTTT. V and J are TRBV5-8 and TRBJ1-6; D may be TRBD1 (5 bases). Trimming shortened V by 1 base and J by 7 bases, and 12 bases separated the two germline ends. This CDR3 has 15 residues. Germline lookup yields CDR1 SGHTS and CDR2 YDEGEE.

The chain carries TRBV13 and TRBJ2-1, with TRBD1 matching over 7 bases. This CDR3 has 15 amino acids. Germline V CDR1 and CDR2: PRHDT, FYEKMQ (reference sequence). Trimming cost V 6 bases and J 6 bases; bases outside gene matches: 11. The CDR3 sequence is CASRPTGEILNEQFF. The CDR3 bases are TGTGCCAGCAGACCCACAGGGGAAATTCTCAATGAGCAGTTCTTC.

There are many counts of this clonotype. The V gene is TRBV19, the J gene TRBJ2-7, with a weak D call TRBD1 (5 bases). The CDR3 has 12 amino acids. Trimming shortened V by 4 bases and J by 3 bases, and 7 bases separated the two germline ends. Germline assignment: CDR1 LNHDA and CDR2 SQIVND (reference sequence). CDR3 region: CASSTDSYEQYF. The DNA for the CDR3 is TGTGCCAGTAGTACAGACAGCTACGAGCAGTACTTC.

The V gene is TRBV12-3 or TRBV12-4, the J gene TRBJ1-6; D not resolved. Trimming stripped 1 base from V and 0 bases from J, with 16 bases between. The CDR3 sequence is 19 residues long. In DNA, the CDR3 is TGTGCCAGCAGTTTAGGGTCGCGGGCGGCCAGCTCCTATAATTCACCCCTCCACTTT. The encoded protein is CASSLGSRAASSYNSPLHF.

The CDR3 sequence is CASSPRGLGNYGYTF. The CDR3 region has the DNA TGTGCCAGCAGCCCCAGAGGCCTCGGGAACTATGGCTACACCTTC. The V and J genes are TRBV7-2 and TRBJ1-2; no clear D gene. From germline, CDR1 is SGHTA and CDR2 FQGNSA. The CDR3 extends over 15 amino acids. Trimming shortened V by 5 bases and J by 2 bases, and 15 bases separated the two germline ends.

V gene TRBV11-2 combines with J gene TRBJ1-2; D is perhaps TRBD1 (6 bases). CDR1 is SGHAT and CDR2 is FQNNGV in the germline V gene. This CDR3 spans 15 amino acids. V lost 2 bases and J 3 bases, leaving 13 bases between the germline ends. The CDR3 coding sequence is TGTGCCAGCAGCTTACGACAGGCCGGGCACTATGGCTACACCTTC. Its translation: CASSLRQAGHYGYTF.

This clonotype has only a few counts. This sequence joins TRBV4-1 and TRBJ2-7, with D hard to call. Trimming cost V 0 bases and J 4 bases, with 10 bases left between them. The germline V gene has CDR1 MGHRA and CDR2 YSYEKL. This CDR3 has 14 residues. CDR3 sequence: CASSQDDWGYEQYV. The DNA for the CDR3 is TGCGCCAGCAGCCAAGATGATTGGGGTTACGAGCAGTACGTC.

This clonotype has a handful of counts. The gene calls are TRBV2 and TRBJ2-3, with a possible D match to TRBD2 (5 bases). This CDR3 contains 15 residues. V was trimmed by 7 bases and J by 3 bases, leaving 17 bases between them. Germline V CDR1 and CDR2: SNHLY, FYNNEI. The CDR3 is CASMRVGLRTDTQYF. The CDR3 bases are TGTGCCAGCATGAGAGTAGGACTCCGGACAGATACGCAGTATTTT. The whole variable domain, remainder taken from reference TRBV2 and TRBJ2-3, is EPEVTQTPSHQVTQMGQEVILRCVPISNHLYFYWYRQILGQKVEFLVSFYNNEISEKSEIFDDQFSVERPDGSNFTLKIRSTKLEDSAMYFCASMRVGLRTDTQYFGPGTRLTVL.

The chain links TRBV24-1 to TRBJ2-1, with 9 bases fitting TRBD1. The length of the CDR3 is 17 residues. The germline gives CDR1 KGHDR, CDR2 SFDVKD. J lost 8 bases, V lost 0 bases, and 10 bases had no gene match. Here the CDR3 DNA reads TGTGCCACCAGTGATTTGCTTATTGGACAGGGGATCCATGAGCAGTTCTTC. Translation gives CATSDLLIGQGIHEQFF.

Ten or more counts support this clonotype. This rearrangement joins TRBV12-3 or TRBV12-4 to TRBJ2-3; TRBD2 matches 12 bases. V shed 2 bases and J 5 bases; nucleotides not matched to a gene: 8. CDR3 length: 17 residues. The CDR3: CASSLFLRLAGEDTQYF. The DNA for the CDR3 is TGTGCCAGCAGTTTATTTTTGCGACTAGCGGGGGAAGATACGCAGTATTTT.

This clonotype was detected only a few times. The rearrangement links TRBV20-1 to TRBJ1-1, with 8 bases lining up with TRBD1. The CDR3 is 12 amino acids. Germline loops: CDR1 DFQATT, CDR2 SNEGSKA (reference sequence). Germline trimming cut 0 bases from V and 7 bases from J; bases unmatched to any gene: 1. CDR3 nucleotides: TGCAGTGCTAGAGACAGGGGGCTTGAAGCTTTCTTT. This translates into CSARDRGLEAFF.

The V and J genes are TRBV10-3 and TRBJ2-3; D possibly uses TRBD1 or TRBD2 (5 bases each). The CDR3 contains 16 residues. Trimming shortened V by 1 base and J by 2 bases, and 13 bases separated the two germline ends. Germline V gene lookup returns CDR1 ENHRY and CDR2 SYGVKD. DNA of the CDR3: TGTGCCATCAGTGAGTTGGGGGACGGATACACAGATACGCAGTATTTT. Its protein is CAISELGDGYTDTQYF.

In its sample, this clonotype was seen a few times. The chain joins TRBV18 to TRBJ2-3, with 9 bases fitting TRBD1. Losses at the gene ends were 8 bases for V and 1 base for J; bases not matched to a gene: 4. CDR3 length: 14 residues. CDR1 and CDR2 (germline): KGHSH, LQKENI. The CDR3 loop reads CASLRDRGTDTQYF. The CDR3 bases are TGTGCCAGCCTCCGGGACAGGGGCACAGATACGCAGTATTTT.

This clonotype was observed a handful of times. This chain joins TRBV19 and TRBJ1-5; D may be TRBD1 (6 bases). The CDR3 sequence is 14 residues long. Germline V gene data show CDR1 as LNHDA and CDR2 as SQIVND (reference sequence). Deletions cut 8 bases from V and 3 bases from J, with 14 bases between. The CDR3 here is CASRPYRANQPQHF. In DNA form, the CDR3 reads TGTGCCAGTCGACCCTACAGGGCCAATCAGCCCCAGCATTTT.

This clonotype has at least ten counts. The V call is TRBV7-8, the J call TRBJ2-2; D unresolved. CDR1 and CDR2 from the germline V gene are SGHVS and FQNEAQ. V lost 1 base to trimming and J lost 2 bases, with 8 bases between them. The CDR3 consists of 15 residues. CDR3 DNA: TGTGCCAGCAGCTTAGGAGGATACAACACCGGGGAGCTGTTTTTT. Amino acid sequence: CASSLGGYNTGELFF.

This clonotype showed up just a few times. One end of the junction is discordant with germline, which a read error may explain. This chain links TRBV6-1 with TRBJ1-3; D remains ambiguous. This CDR3 region has 10 residues. CDR1 is MNHNS, CDR2 SASEGT, per germline. The CDR3 coding sequence is TGTGCCAGCAGTGGAACCACCATATATTTT. Translated, it gives CASSGTTIYF.

The chain has TRBV20-1 and TRBJ1-1, with D possibly matching TRBD1 (5 bases). V lost 3 bases and J 0 bases, leaving 8 bases between the germline ends. The CDR3 is 13 amino acids. From germline, CDR1 is DFQATT and CDR2 SNEGSKA (reference sequence). The CDR3 sequence: CSARSTVNTEAFF. CDR3 sequence (DNA): TGCAGTGCTAGGTCGACAGTGAACACTGAAGCTTTCTTT.

This CDR3 is CASSYSSGLGYEQYF. The CDR3, as DNA: TGTGCCAGCAGTTACTCGTCGGGCCTAGGCTACGAGCAGTACTTC. The chain carries TRBV6-5 and TRBJ2-7; D call uncertain. Per germline, CDR1 MNHEY and CDR2 SVGAGI. Trimming left V 0 bases short and J 3 bases short, with 12 bases between. The CDR3 consists of 15 residues.

As regards this clonotype: One junction end disagrees with the germline gene, perhaps due to a read error. The chain joins TRBV6-6 to TRBJ2-5; D gene ambiguous. CDR1 and CDR2 from the germline V gene are MNHNY and SVGAGI (reference sequence). The CDR3 is 14 residues long. DNA of the CDR3: TGTGCCAACAGTGATTGGACGGACCAAGAGACCCAGTACTTC. Its translation: CANSDWTDQETQYF.

The sample holds a few counts of this clonotype. V gene TRBV10-3 combines with J gene TRBJ1-2; weak D call: TRBD1 (5 bases). The CDR3 extends over 14 amino acids. Germline values: CDR1 ENHRY, CDR2 SYGVKD. V shed 5 bases and J shed 6 bases, with 16 bases lying between them. The CDR3 bases are TGTGCCATCAGTTCGACAGAGGAGAATGATGGCTACACCTTC. Amino acids: CAISSTEENDGYTF.

The CDR3 sequence: CATSRVARGEETQYF. Here the CDR3 DNA reads TGTGCCACCAGCAGAGTGGCGCGGGGGGAAGAGACCCAGTACTTC. The genes are TRBV15 and TRBJ2-5; 8 bases map to TRBD2. Germline assignment: CDR1 LNHNV and CDR2 YYDKDF (reference sequence). V dropped 1 base and J dropped 3; count of bases not matched to a gene: 4. The CDR3 covers 15 residues.